This T cell receptor (beta chain) emerged from a study of blood T cell repertoires in COVID-19 (dated by TCRdb to about 2020). Study-level background: Samples covering the acute and convalescent phases of COVID-19 were provided by collaborators in the United States, Italy and Spain. The prospective study material was composed of cDNA or gDNA derived from T cells, B-cell-depleted T cells, or PBMCs. Subjects who had been exposed to COVID-19, were actively infected with it, or had recovered from it provided the deeply sampled blood TCRbeta repertoires that made up the dataset. The repertoires were released in a freely available public database meant as a resource for research on the immune response to SARS-CoV-2. The samples were drawn from the first 160 participants of the ongoing ImmuneRACE study and from some 1,300 subjects provided by 6 global collaborators. The sample metadata nearly always contained a de-identified subject ID, COVID-19 status, age in years and sex. Where HLA class I and class II types were available, the types were taken from metadata supplied by the sample provider, not from assay-based typing.

The cysteine opens and the phenylalanine closes a CDR3 of 18 amino acids. Only the CDR3 DNA stays, 54 bases, in frame from base 1. Here V drops 2 bases and J drops 3 bases, and the junction holds 7 bases not matched to any gene. The germline V gene encodes CDR1 MNHEY and CDR2 SVGEGT. Collaborating institutions collected whole blood in K2EDTA tubes following their own protocols. For TCRbeta analysis, collaborators shipped samples in one of three forms: frozen whole blood, isolated PBMCs, or DNA extracted from either of those sample types. TCRbeta CDR3 regions were amplified from genomic DNA by means of the immunoSEQ Assay, a bias-controlled multiplex PCR. From the authors' description of their analysis: Within the assay, amplification of reference gene primers was used to estimate how many nucleated cells each sample contained. Sequence reads were collapsed and filtered to measure the absolute abundance of every unique TCRbeta CDR3 rearrangement. For each sample, productive Simpson clonality was calculated as the square root of Simpson's diversity index across productive rearrangements. This immuneACCESS table, as held by TCRdb, lists in-frame sequences with V and J called but not all clones. Of the missing ones, under half trace to an unresolved V gene in checked studies; the others have no known cause. The V and J calls and clone size are taken from that table; D and trimming were inferred from the DNA. This sample is represented by around 87,000 clones; over 70% of them were singletons. The ten most abundant clones make up about 10% of the sample.

With respect to this clone: Its specific antigen is unknown. Per-base qualities were not stored, and no clone one base away is much larger.

Overall study results and their limits: The amount of clinical and demographic metadata varied by source and participant and was provided uncurated.

Sequencing was carried out using peripheral blood. The V and J segments used are TRBV6-2 or TRBV6-3 and TRBJ2-7, and 16 junctional nucleotides match TRBD2. The clonotype was recovered from a woman older than 75 with acute or convalescent COVID-19. The sequenced DNA is TGTGCCAGCAGTTACGGGACTAGCGGGAGGGCCCTCGACTACGAGCAGTACTTC. The resulting protein is CASSYGTSGRALDYEQYF.